This T cell receptor beta chain appears in the sequencing data of a study of CD4+ T cells in melanoma. Per the germline V gene, CDR1 is SGHDT and CDR2 is YYEEEE. The CDR3 sequence is 17 residues long. J lost 0 bases, V lost 4 bases, and 8 bases had no gene match. This table comes from immunoSEQ multiplex PCR, and its TCRdb copy is limited to in-frame clones, with some not included. The table lists some 10,000 clones, 69% of them singletons. The clonotype originates from a human donor with melanoma. The V and J genes are TRBV5-6 and TRBJ1-1, with 11 bases lining up with TRBD1. The specimen was peripheral blood. Here the CDR3 reads CASSPDRGRPLNTEAFF. CDR3 bases: TGTGCCAGCAGCCCGGACAGGGGGCGACCCCTGAACACTGAAGCTTTCTTT.